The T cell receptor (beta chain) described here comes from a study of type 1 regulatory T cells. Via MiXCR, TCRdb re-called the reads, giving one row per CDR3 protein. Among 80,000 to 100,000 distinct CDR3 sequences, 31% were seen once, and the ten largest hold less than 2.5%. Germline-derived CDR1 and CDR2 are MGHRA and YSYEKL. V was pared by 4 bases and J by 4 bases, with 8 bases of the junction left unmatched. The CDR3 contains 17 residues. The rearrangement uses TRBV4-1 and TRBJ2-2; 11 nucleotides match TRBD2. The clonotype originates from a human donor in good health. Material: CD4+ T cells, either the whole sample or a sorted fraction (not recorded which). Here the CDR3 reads CASSPRLAGLGTGELFF. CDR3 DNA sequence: TGCGCCAGCAGCCCCAGACTAGCGGGATTGGGCACCGGGGAGCTGTTTTTT.